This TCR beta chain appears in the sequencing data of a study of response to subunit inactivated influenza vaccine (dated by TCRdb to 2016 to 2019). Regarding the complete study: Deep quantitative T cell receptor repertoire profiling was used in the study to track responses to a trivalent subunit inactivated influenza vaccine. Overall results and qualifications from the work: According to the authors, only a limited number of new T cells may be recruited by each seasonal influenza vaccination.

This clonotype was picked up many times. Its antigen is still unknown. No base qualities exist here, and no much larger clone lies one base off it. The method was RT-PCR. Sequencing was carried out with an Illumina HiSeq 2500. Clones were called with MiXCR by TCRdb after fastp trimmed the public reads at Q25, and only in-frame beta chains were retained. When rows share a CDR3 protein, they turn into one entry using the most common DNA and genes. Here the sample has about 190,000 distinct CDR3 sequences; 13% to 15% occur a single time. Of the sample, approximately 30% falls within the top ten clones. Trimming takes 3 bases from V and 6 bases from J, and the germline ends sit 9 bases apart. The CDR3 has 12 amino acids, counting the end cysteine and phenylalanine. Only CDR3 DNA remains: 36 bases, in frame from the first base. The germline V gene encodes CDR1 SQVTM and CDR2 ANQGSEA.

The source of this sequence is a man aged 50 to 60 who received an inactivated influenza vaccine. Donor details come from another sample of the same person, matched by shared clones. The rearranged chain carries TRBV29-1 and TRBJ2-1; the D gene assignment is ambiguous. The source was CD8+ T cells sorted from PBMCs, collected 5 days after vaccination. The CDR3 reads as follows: CSVEVVVNEQFF. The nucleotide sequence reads TGCAGCGTTGAGGTAGTAGTCAATGAGCAGTTCTTC.